These T cell receptor beta chains were read from a single sample in a study of blood T cell repertoires in COVID-19. The repertoire was sequenced with immunoSEQ multiplex PCR; TCRdb's copy has only in-frame clones and lacks some. The sample shows 150,000 to 200,000 clones, roughly 84% of them seen only once. What was sequenced was PBMCs or T cells enriched from blood (not recorded which). These receptors were taken from a woman aged 30 to 39 who had been exposed to COVID-19. Both conserved end residues are part of each CDR3. D genes are given only for firm matches. Clone size is not always given. Where it is, it says once, few, many or a class for expanded clones.

once	TRBJ2-7	15	TRBV11-2	TRBD2	CASSLELAEPYEQYF	TGTGCCAGCAGCTTAGAACTAGCGGAGCCCTACGAGCAGTACTTC
NA	TRBJ2-1	15	TRBV20-1	TRBD1	CSASVGGQGYHEQFF	TGCAGTGCTAGTGTAGGAGGACAGGGCTACCATGAGCAGTTCTTC
NA	TRBJ2-3	16	TRBV9	TRBD1	CASSPTQGFSTDTQYF	TGTGCCAGCAGCCCAACACAGGGGTTTAGCACAGATACGCAGTATTTT
once	TRBJ1-5	15	TRBV6-5	NA	CASGAGRGGNQPQHF	TGTGCCAGCGGAGCAGGGCGTGGTGGCAATCAGCCCCAGCATTTT
NA	TRBJ1-2	15	TRBV4-1	NA	CASSQKQDNNYGYTF	TGCGCCAGCAGCCAGAAACAAGACAATAACTATGGCTACACCTTC
NA	TRBJ2-7	14	TRBV19	TRBD1	CASSSWTGLYEQYF	TGTGCCAGTAGTTCCTGGACAGGGCTATACGAGCAGTACTTC
NA	TRBJ2-7	16	TRBV7-9	TRBD1	CASSPSGQGGSYEQYF	TGTGCCAGCAGCCCATCGGGACAGGGTGGCTCCTACGAGCAGTACTTC
NA	TRBJ1-1	12	TRBV4-1	NA	CASSQVNSEAFF	TGCGCCAGCAGCCAAGTTAACAGTGAAGCTTTCTTT
NA	TRBJ2-1	15	TRBV2	NA	CASSDRAISYNEQFF	TGTGCCAGCAGTGACAGGGCGATCTCCTACAATGAGCAGTTCTTC
NA	TRBJ1-2	15	TRBV6-5	TRBD1	CASSYRSQGANGYTF	TGTGCCAGCAGTTATCGCTCCCAGGGGGCTAATGGCTACACCTTC